The T cell receptor (beta chain) under discussion was sequenced for a study of T cells in Graves' hyperthyroidism and ophthalmopathy. Study outcomes and limitations: The model foresaw ophthalmopathy a median roughly 6.3 months prior to onset.

In making diagnoses, clinical symptoms, serum thyroxine and TRAb, thyroid ultrasound and orbital computed tomography were all used. The sample holds many counts of this clonotype. Antigen: not known. Template material for amplifying TCR beta CDR3 regions consisted of RNA transcripts. Carried out on the TCR CDR3, a first-round RT-PCR used the HTBI primer set. One entry per CDR3 protein, called by TCRdb with MiXCR from the multiplex PCR reads. The profile shows about 570,000 distinct CDR3 sequences, around 45% of them singletons. What was sequenced was peripheral blood or thyroid tissue (not recorded which). The clonotype originates from an adult woman with Graves' disease, either hyperthyroidism or ophthalmopathy (not recorded which).

CDR3 region: CASSQDQRYTTYEQYF. CDR3 sequence (DNA): TGCGCCAGCAGCCAAGATCAGCGTTACACAACCTACGAGCAGTACTTC. The chain uses TRBV4-1 and TRBJ2-7; no reliable D call. The CDR3 totals 16 residues. V was shortened by 0 bases and J by 2 bases, with 14 bases between the two germline ends. Germline loops: CDR1 MGHRA, CDR2 YSYEKL.